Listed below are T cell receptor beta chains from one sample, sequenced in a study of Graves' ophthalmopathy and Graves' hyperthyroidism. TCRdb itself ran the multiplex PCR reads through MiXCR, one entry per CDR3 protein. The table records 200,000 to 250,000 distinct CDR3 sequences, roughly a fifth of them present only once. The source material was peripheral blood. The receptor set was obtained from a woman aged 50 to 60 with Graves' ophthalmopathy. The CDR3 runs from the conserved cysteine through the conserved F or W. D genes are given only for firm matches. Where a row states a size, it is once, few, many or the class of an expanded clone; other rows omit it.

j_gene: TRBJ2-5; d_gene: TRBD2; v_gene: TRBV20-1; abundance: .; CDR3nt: TGCAGTGCTAGCGACCCCGGGGGGGGGCGTATGGAGACCCAGTACTTC; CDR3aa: CSASDPGGGRMETQYF
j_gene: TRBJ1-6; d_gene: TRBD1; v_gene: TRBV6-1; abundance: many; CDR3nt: TGTGCCAGCAGTGAAGCTTGGACAGGGCATTCACCCCTCCACTTT; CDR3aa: CASSEAWTGHSPLHF
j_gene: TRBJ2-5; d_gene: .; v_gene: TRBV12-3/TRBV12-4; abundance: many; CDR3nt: TGTGCCAGCAGTTTAGCGCAGGGGCCCGGGGCCCAGTACTTC; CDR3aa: CASSLAQGPGAQYF
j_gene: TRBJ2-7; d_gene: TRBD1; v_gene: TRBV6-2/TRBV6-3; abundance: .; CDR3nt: TGTGCCAGCAGCCTCCGGGACAGCTCGTCCTACGAGCAGTACTTC; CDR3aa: CASSLRDSSSYEQYF
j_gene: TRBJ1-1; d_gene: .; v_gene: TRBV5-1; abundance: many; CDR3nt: TGCGCCAGCAGCTTGGAGGTAGGGATGAACACTGAAGCTTTCTTT; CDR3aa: CASSLEVGMNTEAFF
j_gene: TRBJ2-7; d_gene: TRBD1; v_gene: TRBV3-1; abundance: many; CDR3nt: TGTGCCAGCAGCCAAGGGACAGGGGCGTCCGGGCAGTACTTC; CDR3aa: CASSQGTGASGQYF
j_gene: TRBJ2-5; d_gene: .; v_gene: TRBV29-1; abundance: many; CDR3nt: TGCAGCGTCGGCCTAGAGACCCAGTACTTC; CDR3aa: CSVGLETQYF
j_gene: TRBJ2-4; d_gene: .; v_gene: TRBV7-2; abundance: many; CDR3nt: TGTGCCAGCAGCTTAATAGATCGCAGAAACATTCAGTACTTC; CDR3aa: CASSLIDRRNIQYF
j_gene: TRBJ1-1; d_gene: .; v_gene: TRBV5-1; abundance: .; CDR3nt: TGCGCCAGCAGCTTGGGACAAAATATGAACACTGAAGCTTTCTTT; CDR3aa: CASSLGQNMNTEAFF
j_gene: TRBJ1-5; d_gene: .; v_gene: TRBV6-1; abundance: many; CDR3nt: TGTGCCAGCAATAGAGAGTATAGCAATCAGCCCCAGCATTTT; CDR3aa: CASNREYSNQPQHF
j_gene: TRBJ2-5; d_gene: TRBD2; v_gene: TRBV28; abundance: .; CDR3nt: TGTGCCACACTTAAAGGACTAGCGCCTCAAGAGACCCAGTACTTC; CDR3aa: CATLKGLAPQETQYF
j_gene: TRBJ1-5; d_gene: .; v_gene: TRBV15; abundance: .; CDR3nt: TGTGCCACCAGCAGAGATCGGACAGCTGGGAATCAGCCCCAGCATTTT; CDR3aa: CATSRDRTAGNQPQHF
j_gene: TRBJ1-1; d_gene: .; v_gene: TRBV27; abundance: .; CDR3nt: TGTGCCAACAGTTTATTAAGGACGACCGTGAACACTGAAGCTTTCTTT; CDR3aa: CANSLLRTTVNTEAFF
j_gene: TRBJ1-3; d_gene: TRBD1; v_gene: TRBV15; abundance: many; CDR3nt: TGTGCCACCAGCGGGACAGCCGGAAACACCATATATTTT; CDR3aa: CATSGTAGNTIYF
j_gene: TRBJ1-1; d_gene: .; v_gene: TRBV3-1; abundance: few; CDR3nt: TGTGCCAGCACCTCCCCGGCGAACACTGAAGCTTTCTTT; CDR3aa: CASTSPANTEAFF
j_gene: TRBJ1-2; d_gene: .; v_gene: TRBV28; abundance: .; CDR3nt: TGTGCCAGCAGTTTGAAGGGCTATGGCTACACCTTC; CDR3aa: CASSLKGYGYTF
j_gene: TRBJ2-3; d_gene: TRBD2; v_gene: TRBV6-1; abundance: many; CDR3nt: TGTGCCAGCAGACCCGGGACTAGCCTTAATACGCAGTATTTT; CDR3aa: CASRPGTSLNTQYF
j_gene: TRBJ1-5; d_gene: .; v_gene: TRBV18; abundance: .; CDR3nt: TGTGCCAGCACGGACAGCGAAGGGCAGCCCCAGCATTTT; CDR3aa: CASTDSEGQPQHF
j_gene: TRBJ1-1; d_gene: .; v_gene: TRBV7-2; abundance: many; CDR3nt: TGTGCCAGCAGCTTAGACATCGGGGCGGCGGAAGCTTTCTTT; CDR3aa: CASSLDIGAAEAFF
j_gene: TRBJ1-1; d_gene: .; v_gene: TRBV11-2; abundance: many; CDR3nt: TGTGCCAGCAGTCGTCAGCCGAACACTGAAGCTTTCTTT; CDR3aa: CASSRQPNTEAFF
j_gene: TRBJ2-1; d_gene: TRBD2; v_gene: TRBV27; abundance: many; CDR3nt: TGTGCCAGCAGCGGACTAGCGGCCTACAATGAGCAGTTCTTC; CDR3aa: CASSGLAAYNEQFF
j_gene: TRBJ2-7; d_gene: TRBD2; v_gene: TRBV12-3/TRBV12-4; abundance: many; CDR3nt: TGTGCCAGCAGTTTAGCGACTAGCGGCGAGGAAGAGCAGTACTTC; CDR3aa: CASSLATSGEEEQYF
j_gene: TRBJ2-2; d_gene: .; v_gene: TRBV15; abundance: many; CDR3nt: TGTGCCACCAGCCCAAAAGGCTGGGACACCGGGGAGCTGTTTTTT; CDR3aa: CATSPKGWDTGELFF
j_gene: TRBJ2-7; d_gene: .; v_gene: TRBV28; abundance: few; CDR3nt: TGTGCCAGCAGTTTAACTACAGGGACCTACGAGCAGTACTTC; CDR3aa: CASSLTTGTYEQYF
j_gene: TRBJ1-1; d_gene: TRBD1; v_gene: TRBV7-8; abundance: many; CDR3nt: TGTGCCAGCAGTCCAGGGGGGATGAGGACTGAAGCTTTCTTT; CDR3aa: CASSPGGMRTEAFF
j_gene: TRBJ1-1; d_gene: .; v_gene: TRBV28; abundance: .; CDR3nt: TGTGCCAGCAGCCCCGTCCTTTACACTGAAGCTTTCTTT; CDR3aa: CASSPVLYTEAFF
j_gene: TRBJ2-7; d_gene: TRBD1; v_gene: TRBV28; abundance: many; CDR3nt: TGTGCCAGCTCGAGACCCGGGACAGGTTCGTACGAGCAGTACTTC; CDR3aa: CASSRPGTGSYEQYF
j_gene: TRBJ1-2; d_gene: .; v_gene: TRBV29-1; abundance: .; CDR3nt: TGCAGCGTCCGGGGTACTTCTAACTATGGCTACACCTTC; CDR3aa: CSVRGTSNYGYTF
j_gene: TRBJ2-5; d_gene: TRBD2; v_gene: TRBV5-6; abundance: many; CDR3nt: TGTGCCAGCTGGCTTCGGGCTAGCGGACAAGAGACCCAGTACTTC; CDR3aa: CASWLRASGQETQYF